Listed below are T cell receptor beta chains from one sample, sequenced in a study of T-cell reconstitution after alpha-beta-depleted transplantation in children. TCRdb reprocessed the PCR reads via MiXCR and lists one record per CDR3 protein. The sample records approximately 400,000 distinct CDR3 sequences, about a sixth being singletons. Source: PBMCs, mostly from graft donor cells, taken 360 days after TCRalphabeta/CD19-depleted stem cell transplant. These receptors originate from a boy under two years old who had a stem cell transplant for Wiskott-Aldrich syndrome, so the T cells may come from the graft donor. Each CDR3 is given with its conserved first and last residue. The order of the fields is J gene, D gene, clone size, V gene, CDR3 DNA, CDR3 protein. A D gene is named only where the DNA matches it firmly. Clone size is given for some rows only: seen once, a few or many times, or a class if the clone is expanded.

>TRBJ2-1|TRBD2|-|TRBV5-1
TGCGCCAGCAGCTTGGGGCGGACTAGCTATTACAATGAGCAGTTCTTC
CASSLGRTSYYNEQFF
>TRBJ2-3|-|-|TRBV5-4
TGTGCCAGCAGCTTGGGCTTCGTAGCGACAGATACGCAGTATTTT
CASSLGFVATDTQYF
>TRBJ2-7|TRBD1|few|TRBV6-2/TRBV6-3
TGTGCCAGCACCCAACAGGGGCTCTACGAGCAGTACTTC
CASTQQGLYEQYF
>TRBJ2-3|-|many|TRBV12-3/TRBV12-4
TGTGCCAGCAGTTTCCTCGGGGTAAGGGATACGCAGTATTTT
CASSFLGVRDTQYF
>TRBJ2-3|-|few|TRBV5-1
TGCGCCAGCAGCTTGTTGGGGGGAGTTCCAGATACGCAGTATTTT
CASSLLGGVPDTQYF
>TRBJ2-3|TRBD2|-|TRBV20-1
TGCAGTGCAAAAGCGGGGTTGGGCACAGATACGCAGTATTTT
CSAKAGLGTDTQYF
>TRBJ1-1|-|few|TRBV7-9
TGTGCCAGCAAACAGGAAACTGAAGCTTTCTTT
CASKQETEAFF
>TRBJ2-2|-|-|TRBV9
TGTGCCAGCAGCGTAGGGAACAGGGTAGGCACCGGGGAGCTGTTTTTT
CASSVGNRVGTGELFF
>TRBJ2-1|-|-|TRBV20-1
TGCAGTGCTAGAGGGGCCCAATCGACAAATGAGCAGTTCTTC
CSARGAQSTNEQFF
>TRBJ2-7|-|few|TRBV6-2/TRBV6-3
TGTGCCAGCAGTTCGGCAGGAGACCCCTACGAGCAGTACTTC
CASSSAGDPYEQYF
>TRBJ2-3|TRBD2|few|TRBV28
TGTGCCACCGCAGGACTAGCGGGGGGCCTCGAGGATACGCAGTATTTT
CATAGLAGGLEDTQYF
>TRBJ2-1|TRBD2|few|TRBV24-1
TGTGCCACCAGTGAGGCGGGACGGGAGGATGAGCAGTTCTTC
CATSEAGREDEQFF
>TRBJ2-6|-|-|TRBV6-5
TGTGCCAGCAGTTACCCAGTGGGGATCGGCTCTGGGGCCAACGTCCTGACTTTC
CASSYPVGIGSGANVLTF
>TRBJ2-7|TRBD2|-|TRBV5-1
TGCGCCAGCAGCTTGATCCCTAGCGGGGGGCCGCTAACCTACGAGCAGTACTTC
CASSLIPSGGPLTYEQYF